The present TCR beta chain was sequenced within a study of blood T cell repertoires in COVID-19. Overall study context: Sites in the United States, Italy and Spain provided acute and convalescent COVID-19 samples. In each case, the material was cDNA or gDNA derived from T cells, B-cell-depleted T cells, or PBMCs.

Original analysis: It was from reference gene primer amplification that nucleated cell counts were estimated. Libraries were prepared by immunoSEQ multiplex PCR; TCRdb keeps only in-frame clonotypes and omits some of them. That table is the source of V, J and clone size, and D and trimming were worked out from the DNA. The data show around 280,000 clones, approximately 90% seen once. This clone has only a few counts. Germline V CDR1 and CDR2: LGHDT, YNNKEL (reference sequence). V lost 4 bases, J lost 6 bases, and 16 bases lay in between. The CDR3 loop spans 15 amino acids. The TCR sequence derives from a woman between 50 and 59 years old who had recovered from COVID-19. The sequenced material came from peripheral blood. The chain employs TRBV3-1 (or the pseudogene TRBV3-2) and TRBJ1-5, with no clear D. The CDR3 nucleotides read TGTGCCAGCAGCCCAAATTCCGGGAAGGGTCAGCCCCAGCATTTT. Its protein product is CASSPNSGKGQPQHF.